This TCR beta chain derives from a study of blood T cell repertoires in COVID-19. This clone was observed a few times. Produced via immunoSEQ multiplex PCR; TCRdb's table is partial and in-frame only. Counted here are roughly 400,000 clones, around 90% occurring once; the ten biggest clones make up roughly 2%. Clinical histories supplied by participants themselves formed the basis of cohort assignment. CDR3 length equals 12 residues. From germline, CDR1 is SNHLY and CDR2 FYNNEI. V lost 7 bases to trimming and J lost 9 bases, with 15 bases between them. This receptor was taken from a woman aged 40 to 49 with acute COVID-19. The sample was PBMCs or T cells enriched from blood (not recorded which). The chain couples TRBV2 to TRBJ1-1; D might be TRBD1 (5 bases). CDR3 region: CASTETTGQAFF. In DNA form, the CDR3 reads TGTGCCAGCACGGAGACCACAGGACAAGCTTTCTTT.